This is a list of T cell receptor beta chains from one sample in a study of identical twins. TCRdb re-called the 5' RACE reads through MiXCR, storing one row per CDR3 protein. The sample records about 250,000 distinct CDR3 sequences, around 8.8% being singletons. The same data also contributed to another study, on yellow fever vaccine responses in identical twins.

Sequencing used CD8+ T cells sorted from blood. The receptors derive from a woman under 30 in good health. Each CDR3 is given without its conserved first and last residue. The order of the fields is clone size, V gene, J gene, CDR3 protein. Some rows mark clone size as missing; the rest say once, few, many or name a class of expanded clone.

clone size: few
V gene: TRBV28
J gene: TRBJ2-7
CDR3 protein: ASSLLGGWDRVEQY

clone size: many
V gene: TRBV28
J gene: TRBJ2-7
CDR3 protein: ASSPSRAYEQY

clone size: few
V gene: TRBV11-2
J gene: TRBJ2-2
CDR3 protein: ASSDRDRDNTGELF

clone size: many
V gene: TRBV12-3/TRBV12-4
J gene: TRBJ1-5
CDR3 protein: ASSLDRGHQPQH

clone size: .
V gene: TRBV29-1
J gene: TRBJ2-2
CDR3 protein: SVTGGRASNTGELF

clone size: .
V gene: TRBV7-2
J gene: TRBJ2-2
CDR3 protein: ASSAWTSGNTGELF

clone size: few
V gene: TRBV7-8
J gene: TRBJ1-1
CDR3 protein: ASSSLPANTEAF

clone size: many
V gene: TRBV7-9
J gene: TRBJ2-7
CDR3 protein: ASSLQGDHEQY

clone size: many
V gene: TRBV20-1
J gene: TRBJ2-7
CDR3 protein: SADGQGEAVTKPYEQY

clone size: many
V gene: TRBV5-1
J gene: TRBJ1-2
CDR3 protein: ASTTWTGDTYGYT

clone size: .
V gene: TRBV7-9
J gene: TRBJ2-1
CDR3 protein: ASRGGGPADEQF

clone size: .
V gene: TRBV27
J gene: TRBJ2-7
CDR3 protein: ASSLSGGASLEQY

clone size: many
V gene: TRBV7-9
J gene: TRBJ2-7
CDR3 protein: ASSLGGELLREQY

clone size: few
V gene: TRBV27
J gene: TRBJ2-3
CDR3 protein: ASSFNYQGTDTQY

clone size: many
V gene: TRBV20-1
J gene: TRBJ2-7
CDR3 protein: SVREKGYEQY

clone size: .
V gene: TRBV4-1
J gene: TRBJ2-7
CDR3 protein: ASSQTGVDYEQY

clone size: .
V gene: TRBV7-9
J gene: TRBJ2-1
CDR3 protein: ASSLDTSYNEQF

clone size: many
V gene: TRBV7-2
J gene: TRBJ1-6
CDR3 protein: ASSSWTVPTSPLH

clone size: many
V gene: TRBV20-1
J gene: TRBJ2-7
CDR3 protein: SARGSGTSANYEQY

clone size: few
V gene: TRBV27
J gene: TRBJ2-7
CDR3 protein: ASSLQGGGREQY

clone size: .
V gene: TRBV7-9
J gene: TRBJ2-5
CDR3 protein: ASSSRQAGGETQY

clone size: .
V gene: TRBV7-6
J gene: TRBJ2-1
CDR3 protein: ASSLRGRSMDEQF

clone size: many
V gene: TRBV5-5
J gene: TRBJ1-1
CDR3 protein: ASSFGGRATEAF

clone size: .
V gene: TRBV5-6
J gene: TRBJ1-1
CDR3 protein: ASSQGTGIHTEAF

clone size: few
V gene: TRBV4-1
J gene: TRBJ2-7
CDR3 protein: ASSLQDGNYEQY